These T cell receptor beta chains were read from a single sample in a study of control samples from healthy donors and cancer patients. This table comes from immunoSEQ multiplex PCR, and its TCRdb copy is limited to in-frame clones, with some not included. This table holds 110,000 to 150,000 clones, roughly 89% found once. The sample taken for sequencing was blood. Every receptor here comes from a man between 25 and 39 years old in good health. CDR3s leave out the opening cysteine and the closing phenylalanine or tryptophan. Each record gives: CDR3 protein, clone size, V gene, CDR3 length. Expanded clones get a size class; other rows say once, few or many, or leave the size out.

ASSYPTCVNTEAF | few | TRBV6-2/TRBV6-3 | 13
ASSEMLGVPCGGTKNIQY | . | TRBV2 | 18
ASSILFGGANGELF | once | TRBV19 | 14
ASSPLGTEAF | . | TRBV18 | 10
ASSLRGGSDPYNEQF | . | TRBV4-1 | 15
ASSVLVQQGYT | . | TRBV2 | 11
ASSEKTITDTQY | . | TRBV2 | 12
ASSLFTGAEAF | . | TRBV6-2/TRBV6-3 | 11
ATFRGQRNTEAF | . | TRBV28 | 12
ASSPRSSHEQY | . | TRBV9 | 11
ASRSVGGNQETQY | . | TRBV5-1 | 13
ASSEALRDLTYNEQF | . | TRBV6-1 | 15
ASSIQPLNIQY | . | TRBV19 | 11
ASSFQGEDEQY | . | TRBV27 | 11
ATSDSSGDRTDTQY | . | TRBV24-1 | 14
ASSWQGAREKLF | . | TRBV28 | 12
AISESGDSYNEQF | . | TRBV10-3 | 13
ASSPRSPGELF | . | TRBV6-5 | 11
AWSVLGEDGGSPLH | . | TRBV30 | 14
ASRPEGGTAGYEQY | . | TRBV9 | 14
ASSFKDRAEKAF | . | TRBV27 | 12
ASSPHGTGVYGYT | . | TRBV9 | 13
ASSYSTGGGYT | once | TRBV6-5 | 11
ASSGTGGNQPQH | . | TRBV2 | 12
ATSDARGENTEAF | once | TRBV24-1 | 13
ASSLLRVSNEKLF | . | TRBV18 | 13
ASSQGEYNEQF | . | TRBV4-2 | 11
ASSIREKLF | . | TRBV19 | 9
AWSLGLKSEAF | . | TRBV30 | 11
ASSSGAGDATDTQY | . | TRBV13 | 14
ASSGGTRGVSFEQY | . | TRBV6-1 | 14
ASSLAEMNSPLH | . | TRBV2 | 12
ASSPINGAEQY | . | TRBV9 | 11
ASSVTTGGSYEQY | . | TRBV5-4 | 13
ASSQWGQGGETQY | . | TRBV5-1 | 13
ASSGLAGSTDTQY | . | TRBV6-5 | 13
ATIAQGNYGYT | . | TRBV28 | 11
AIRASGREGEQY | once | TRBV10-3 | 12
ASSRARQIQETQY | . | TRBV3-1/TRBV3-2 | 13
ASSQVAGLSGAY | . | TRBV3-1/TRBV3-2 | 12
ASSRRQETSYGYT | . | TRBV6-2/TRBV6-3 | 13
ASSPQRAEAF | . | TRBV7-9 | 10
ASSKRQGIDSPLH | . | TRBV28 | 13
ASSFLSGGLGEKLF | . | TRBV11-2 | 14
ASSIDLSSGNTIY | . | TRBV19 | 13
ASSPDDGRYNEQF | . | TRBV4-3 | 13
ASSLSPGLAGPRSEQF | . | TRBV5-4 | 16
ASTKQGWKLF | . | TRBV25-1 | 10
ASSPSWGGYEQY | once | TRBV7-9 | 12
ASSYSVAPPNNEQF | . | TRBV6-5 | 14
ASSPHGIHTDTQY | . | TRBV21-1 | 13
ASSPSRVVLYYT | . | TRBV19 | 12
ASRGGLAGTDTQY | . | TRBV5-1 | 13
ASSIEGISIGKSNQPQH | . | TRBV19 | 17
ASSEWEGATEAF | . | TRBV25-1 | 12
ASSHTGFGQPQH | . | TRBV4-3 | 12
ASSFSFRGQNTEAF | . | TRBV27 | 14